The 23 T cell receptor beta chains reported below all come from one sample, sequenced in a study of OX40 agonist ivuxolimab in advanced cancers. Produced via immunoSEQ multiplex PCR; TCRdb's table is partial and in-frame only. This sample has 30,000 to 40,000 clones, with about nine tenths found just once. The input for sequencing was CD4+ or CD8+ T cells sorted from blood, taken in a trial of the OX40 agonist ivuxolimab. The receptors come from an adult with an advanced solid tumor such as melanoma, head and neck, liver or kidney cancer.

This rearrangement joins TRBV23-1 to TRBJ1-5; D ambiguous. TRBV23-1 is an ORF for which the function is uncertain. The CDR3 spans 11 residues. V dropped 6 bases and J dropped 4 bases, with 4 bases sitting between them. DNA of the CDR3: TGCGCCAGCAGGGGAAATCAGCCCCAGCATTTT. This encodes CASRGNQPQHF.

The chain has TRBV6-1 and TRBJ2-2; 7 bases line up with TRBD1. Trimming took 3 bases from V and 2 from J; bases not matched to a gene: 12. CDR1 is MNHNS and CDR2 is SASEGT in the germline V gene. This CDR3 has 18 residues. CDR3 coding DNA: TGTGCCAGCAGTGAGTCCGGGACAGCTTTTTCCAACACCGGGGAGCTGTTTTTT. This codes for CASSESGTAFSNTGELFF.

The chain employs TRBV5-5 and TRBJ2-5; maybe TRBD2 (5 bases). Trimming pared 6 bases from V and 6 bases from J, leaving 9 bases between. This CDR3 comprises 11 residues. The V gene's germline CDR1 is SGHKS and CDR2 YYEKEE (reference sequence). CDR3 residues: CASMGVKTQYF. CDR3 DNA sequence: TGTGCCAGCATGGGAGTAAAGACCCAGTACTTC.

V gene TRBV27 combines with J gene TRBJ2-5; D may match TRBD1 or TRBD2 (5 bases each). V lost 5 bases and J 3 bases, leaving 16 bases between the germline ends. In germline, CDR1 is MNHEY, CDR2 SMNVEV (reference sequence). The CDR3 covers 15 residues. The CDR3 loop reads CASSVRPGPKETQYF. In DNA, the CDR3 is TGTGCCAGCAGTGTCCGACCGGGACCTAAAGAGACCCAGTACTTC.

The chain recombines TRBV6-5 with TRBJ2-7; TRBD1 aligns across 11 bases. The germline V gene has CDR1 MNHEY and CDR2 SVGAGI. Trimming cost V 3 bases and J 5 bases; bases outside gene matches: 9. This CDR3 has 16 residues. The CDR3 reads CASSYYGQGASDEQYF. CDR3 DNA sequence: TGTGCCAGCAGTTATTATGGACAGGGGGCTAGCGACGAGCAGTACTTC.

The J gene is TRBJ2-1, the V gene TRBV19, with unresolved D. Trimming shortened V by 2 bases and J by 5 bases, and 7 bases separated the two germline ends. Germline CDR1 LNHDA, CDR2 SQIVND (reference sequence). The CDR3 sequence is 13 residues long. Written as DNA, the CDR3 is TGTGCCAGTAGTATAACCCCGGACAATGAGCAGTTCTTC. Encoded protein: CASSITPDNEQFF.

The DNA for the CDR3 is TGTGCCAGCAGCCAAGTGGGACAGGAGAACACCGGGGAGCTGTTTTTT. This translates into CASSQVGQENTGELFF. The chain is built from TRBV14 and TRBJ2-2, with 8 bases that match TRBD1. V was clipped by 1 base and J by 1 base; unmatched bases: 2. Germline values: CDR1 SGHDN, CDR2 FVKESK. The CDR3 totals 16 residues.

A single count supports this clone. The chain employs TRBV10-3 and TRBJ2-7; D is perhaps TRBD2 (5 bases). This CDR3 region has 15 residues. Trimming removed 1 base from V and 3 bases from J, with 13 bases in between. Germline CDR1 and CDR2: ENHRY and SYGVKD. The DNA for the CDR3 is TGTGCCATCAGTGAGTATAGCGAGACACACTACGAGCAGTACTTC. Protein product: CAISEYSETHYEQYF.

The chain joins TRBV25-1 to TRBJ2-2; D is uncertain. Germline values: CDR1 MGHDK, CDR2 SYGVNS. The CDR3 length is 13 residues. V was pared by 1 base and J by 6 bases, with 6 bases between. The CDR3 loop reads CASSEFVAGELFF. The CDR3 DNA reads TGTGCCAGCAGTGAATTTGTGGCCGGGGAGCTGTTTTTT.

This chain links TRBV6-6 with TRBJ2-7, with a weak D call TRBD2 (6 bases). V lost 5 bases, J lost 5 bases, and 13 bases lay in between. The CDR3 contains 13 residues. Germline V lookup: CDR1 MNHNY, CDR2 SVGAGI (reference sequence). CDR3 in amino acids: CASSGSGRHEQYF. The CDR3 DNA is TGTGCCAGCAGTGGATCCGGGAGACACGAGCAGTACTTC.

The rearrangement uses TRBV7-2 and TRBJ2-7, with a possible D match to TRBD2 (5 bases). The V end lost 5 bases, the J end lost 2 bases, and 16 bases lay between the germline ends. Germline CDR1 and CDR2: SGHTA and FQGNSA. CDR3 length: 15 amino acids. The chain's CDR3 is CASSPNAGNPYEQYF. CDR3 DNA: TGTGCCAGCAGCCCGAACGCCGGGAACCCCTACGAGCAGTACTTC.

CDR3 region: CASSQGLAGGPDTQYF. CDR3 sequence (DNA): TGTGCCAGCAGCCAAGGACTAGCGGGGGGGCCAGATACGCAGTATTTT. The V call is TRBV9, the J call TRBJ2-3; 15 bases agree with TRBD2. The junction had 4 bases not matched to a gene; V was cut back by 4 bases and J by 4 bases. Germline lookup yields CDR1 SGDLS and CDR2 YYNGEE. The CDR3 length is 16 residues.

The chain links TRBV28 to TRBJ1-5; TRBD1 matches 8 bases. The CDR3 extends over 16 amino acids. Germline V lookup: CDR1 MDHEN, CDR2 SYDVKM. V shed 4 bases, J shed 3 bases, and the junction held 8 bases outside the gene matches. The chain's CDR3 is CASSSRGQALNQPQHF. In nucleotides, the CDR3 is TGTGCCAGCAGTTCTCGGGGACAGGCGCTCAATCAGCCCCAGCATTTT.

This chain uses TRBV10-3 with TRBJ1-2; possible D gene TRBD1, 5 bases. The CDR3 has 18 residues. Between the trimmed V and J ends, which lost 3 bases and 2 bases, there was a span of 22 bases. Germline CDR1 reads ENHRY; CDR2 reads SYGVKD. CDR3: CAISDPDRAGRVNYGYTF. In DNA, the CDR3 is TGTGCCATCAGTGATCCCGATAGGGCAGGGAGGGTAAACTATGGCTACACCTTC.

The chain couples TRBV6-5 to TRBJ2-7, with 8 bases that match TRBD1. The V and J ends lost 5 bases and 5 bases, in that order; junction bases with no gene match: 11. The CDR3 loop spans 15 amino acids. Germline CDR1 and CDR2: MNHEY and SVGAGI. CDR3 region: CASSRSGTGPHEQYF. In DNA form, the CDR3 reads TGTGCCAGCAGTCGTTCCGGGACAGGACCCCACGAGCAGTACTTC.

The chain recombines TRBV18 with TRBJ2-7; D is perhaps TRBD2 (7 bases). CDR1 is KGHSH, CDR2 LQKENI, per germline. Trimming pared 1 base from V and 2 bases from J, leaving 12 bases between. This CDR3 region has 15 residues. The CDR3 DNA reads TGTGCCAGCTCACCACAGGGGGGGGCCCCCTACGAGCAGTACTTC. Translated, it gives CASSPQGGAPYEQYF.

The chain combines TRBV30 with TRBJ1-2, with a weak D call TRBD1 (6 bases). The CDR3 is made up of 13 amino acids. CDR1 GTSNPN and CDR2 SVGIG come from the germline V gene (reference sequence). Between the trimmed V and J ends, which lost 3 bases and 6 bases, there was a span of 14 bases. The CDR3 sequence: CAWSGGGRDGYTF. For the CDR3, the DNA is TGTGCCTGGAGCGGCGGGGGCAGGGATGGCTACACCTTC.

On this clone itself: Distinct nucleotide sequences in the sample also encode this CDR3. The chain uses TRBV27 and TRBJ2-7, with D unclear. Trimming stripped 9 bases from V and 0 bases from J, with 12 bases between. The CDR3 has 13 amino acids. Germline assignment: CDR1 MNHEY and CDR2 SMNVEV (reference sequence). The CDR3 bases are TGTGCCAGTGGATACAGTAGCTCCTACGAGCAGTACTTC. Encoded protein: CASGYSSSYEQYF.

This sequence joins TRBV5-1 and TRBJ1-1, with D maybe TRBD1 (5 bases). V dropped 0 bases and J dropped 1 base, with 7 bases sitting between them. CDR1 is SGHRS and CDR2 is YFSETQ in the germline V gene. This CDR3 spans 14 amino acids. The DNA of the CDR3 is TGCGCCAGCAGCTTGGGGAGGGGGAACACTGAAGCTTTCTTT. Translation: CASSLGRGNTEAFF.

The chain joins TRBV14 to TRBJ2-5; 7 nucleotides match TRBD1. CDR1 and CDR2 (germline): SGHDN, FVKESK. Trimming removed 8 bases from V and 2 bases from J; junction bases left unmatched: 5. The CDR3 runs 13 residues. The DNA for the CDR3 is TGTGCCAGCGGAAAGACAGGGCAAGAGACCCAGTACTTC. This translates into CASGKTGQETQYF.

This chain links TRBV19 with TRBJ2-1, with TRBD1 identical over 11 bases. Germline V gene data show CDR1 as LNHDA and CDR2 as SQIVND (reference sequence). The CDR3 covers 16 residues. The junction had 10 bases not matched to a gene; V was cut back by 5 bases and J by 7 bases. The CDR3 bases are TGTGCCAGTAGTGTGGTTTACGGGACAGGGGGTAATGAGCAGTTCTTC. Protein product: CASSVVYGTGGNEQFF.

The V gene is TRBV28, the J gene TRBJ2-2; D gene unclear. The germline V gene encodes CDR1 MDHEN and CDR2 SYDVKM. V lost 6 bases, J lost 1 base, and 18 bases lay in between. The CDR3 sequence is 17 residues long. The CDR3: CASSRLALGGNTGELFF. The DNA for the CDR3 is TGTGCCAGCAGCCGTTTAGCCTTGGGCGGGAACACCGGGGAGCTGTTTTTT.

The V gene is TRBV7-9, the J gene TRBJ2-7, with TRBD2 matching 8 bases. The V gene's germline CDR1 is SEHNR and CDR2 FQNEAQ (reference sequence). Losses at the gene ends were 5 bases for V and 6 bases for J; bases not matched to a gene: 9. CDR3 length equals 14 residues. DNA for the CDR3: TGTGCCAGCAGCCCGGGGACGGGAGGGGTCGAGCAGTACTTC. Protein: CASSPGTGGVEQYF.